Following are 10 T cell receptor beta chains from one sample sequenced in a study of T cell repertoires in cytomegalovirus infection (dated by TCRdb to the late 2010s). Sequencing took place on an Illumina HiSeq 1500. Using fastp at Q25 and MiXCR, TCRdb reprocessed the public reads and kept productive beta chains. Each CDR3 protein appears once, grouped with its most common genes and DNA. Here the sample has roughly 150,000 distinct CDR3 sequences; about a quarter occur a single time. About a tenth of the sample is in the top ten clones. The sample consisted of PBMCs. Receptors were obtained from a human donor in good health (CMV status not recorded). Some clones in this sample may be carry-over from other donors' samples.

The chain carries TRBV28 and TRBJ2-3, with 15 bases identical to TRBD2. Trimming cost V 5 bases and J 4 bases; bases outside gene matches: 13. The CDR3 runs to 19 residues. Germline CDR1 is MDHEN and CDR2 is SYDVKM. The CDR3 protein is CASSPKWTSGRVIADTQYF. The CDR3, as DNA: TGTGCCAGCAGTCCGAAATGGACTAGCGGGAGGGTTATTGCAGATACGCAGTATTTT.

The J gene is TRBJ1-1, the V gene TRBV5-1; D may be TRBD1 (6 bases). Germline values: CDR1 SGHRS, CDR2 YFSETQ. The CDR3 is 15 amino acids. V was cut by 5 bases and J by 5 bases, with 19 bases left in between. CDR3 in DNA: TGCGCCAGCAGTGCTAGGGGGGAAATGTATACTGAAGCTTTCTTT. This codes for CASSARGEMYTEAFF.

This clonotype was recorded a few times. The chain combines TRBV28 with TRBJ2-3, with 8 bases that match TRBD1. Trimming cost V 9 bases and J 2 bases; bases outside gene matches: 10. Germline CDR1 reads MDHEN; CDR2 reads SYDVKM. CDR3 length: 15 amino acids. The CDR3 DNA reads TGTGCCAGTAACCCACGGGACAGGATCACAGATACGCAGTATTTT. It specifies CASNPRDRITDTQYF.

The chain has TRBV6-5 and TRBJ2-6; 7 bases fit TRBD1. The V gene's germline CDR1 is MNHEY and CDR2 SVGAGI. The CDR3 totals 17 residues. The junction had 13 bases not matched to a gene; V was cut back by 8 bases and J by 3 bases. CDR3 in amino acids: CASAETGSVGGANVLTF. The CDR3 DNA is TGTGCCAGCGCTGAGACAGGGTCCGTTGGTGGGGCCAACGTCCTGACTTTC.

The gene calls are TRBV6-6 and TRBJ2-7; 9 bases are shared with TRBD1. V dropped 6 bases and J dropped 11; count of bases not matched to a gene: 17. Per germline, CDR1 MNHNY and CDR2 SVGAGI (reference sequence). CDR3 length equals 15 residues. CDR3 sequence: CASRRNPGQGDGEYF. The CDR3 nucleotides read TGTGCCAGCAGGAGGAACCCGGGACAGGGCGATGGGGAGTACTTC.

V usage is TRBV30 and J usage is TRBJ2-7; no firm D call. Trimming took 2 bases from V and 3 from J, leaving 5 bases between them. The V gene's germline CDR1 is GTSNPN and CDR2 SVGIG (reference sequence). The CDR3 has 11 residues. In DNA, the CDR3 is TGTGCCTGGAGTTCTGTCTACGAGCAGTACTTC. Translating gives CAWSSVYEQYF.

This clonotype was recorded a few times. The rearrangement joins TRBV3-1 to TRBJ2-5; 9 bases agree with TRBD2. V lost 4 bases and J lost 4; bases outside the gene matches: 7. CDR1 LGHDT and CDR2 YNNKEL come from the germline V gene (reference sequence). The CDR3 runs 15 residues. CDR3 amino acids: CASSLRRREGETQYF. DNA of the CDR3: TGTGCCAGCAGCCTTCGGAGGCGGGAGGGAGAGACCCAGTACTTC.

The chain couples TRBV20-1 to TRBJ2-7; 8 nucleotides match TRBD2. This CDR3 is built from 15 residues. Germline V gene sequence: CDR1 DFQATT, CDR2 SNEGSKA (reference sequence). Germline trimming cut 3 bases from V and 4 bases from J; bases unmatched to any gene: 11. CDR3 in DNA: TGCAGTGCTAGGAGAGCGAGCGGGAGTTTATACGAGCAGTACTTC. Its protein product is CSARRASGSLYEQYF.

CDR3 bases: TGCAGTGCCCCGTCCAGGGGAAACTATGGCTACACCTTC. Its translation: CSAPSRGNYGYTF. This chain uses TRBV20-1 with TRBJ1-2; tentative D call: TRBD1 (6 bases). CDR1 is DFQATT and CDR2 is SNEGSKA in the germline V gene (reference sequence). The V end was cut by 6 bases, the J end by 2 bases, with 13 bases between. This CDR3 has 13 residues.

The chain couples TRBV29-1 to TRBJ1-4, with D perhaps matching TRBD1 (5 bases). The CDR3 runs 13 residues. Germline V gene lookup returns CDR1 SQVTM and CDR2 ANQGSEA. Trimming took off 5 bases at V and 7 bases at J, with 14 bases between the two ends. DNA of the CDR3: TGCAGCGTTAGTCTCGGGACTGGTGAAAAACTGTTTTTT. Translation: CSVSLGTGEKLFF.